These 31 T cell receptor beta chains originate from one sample sequenced in a study of T cell responses to AZD1222 COVID-19 vaccine. Data came from immunoSEQ multiplex PCR; TCRdb stores just in-frame clones and leaves some out. The sample contains 95,000 to 150,000 clones, over 75% of which appear only once. The source material was peripheral blood, sampled on day 0 of AZD1222 vaccination. These receptors were collected from an adult in good health.

The V and J genes are TRBV5-1 and TRBJ2-7; 8 nucleotides line up with TRBD1. With 4 bases clipped from V and 3 bases from J, the junction kept 21 bases outside the gene matches. The CDR3 runs to 19 residues. The germline gives CDR1 SGHRS, CDR2 YFSETQ. The CDR3 coding sequence is TGCGCCAGCAGCAGAGGGGCAACAGGGGGAAGAAGCTCCATCTACGAGCAGTACTTC. Its protein product is CASSRGATGGRSSIYEQYF.

The rearrangement joins TRBV6-5 to TRBJ2-7, with TRBD2 matching 7 bases. The germline V gene has CDR1 MNHEY and CDR2 SVGAGI. This CDR3 has 15 amino acids. V lost 6 bases, J lost 4 bases, and 12 bases stayed unmatched. The DNA for the CDR3 is TGTGCCAGCAGATCCCTCGGGGAGGGTGGTTACGAGCAGTACTTC. It translates to CASRSLGEGGYEQYF.

V usage is TRBV4-1 and J usage is TRBJ2-7, with TRBD1 matching 10 bases. CDR3 size: 16 residues. From germline, CDR1 is MGHRA and CDR2 YSYEKL. With V trimmed by 1 base and J by 3 bases, 6 bases remained unmatched. The CDR3 sequence is CASSQVTGTGVYEQYF. The CDR3 DNA reads TGCGCCAGCAGCCAAGTGACCGGGACAGGGGTCTACGAGCAGTACTTC.

The chain combines TRBV6-5 with TRBJ1-3; D is unclear. CDR1 is MNHEY and CDR2 is SVGAGI in the germline V gene. The CDR3 sequence is 14 residues long. V was trimmed by 4 bases and J by 0 bases, leaving 7 bases between them. Here the CDR3 DNA reads TGTGCCAGCAGTTCCACCAGCTCTGGAAACACCATATATTTT. Translation: CASSSTSSGNTIYF.

The J gene is TRBJ2-5, the V gene TRBV5-6, with TRBD2 identical over 8 bases. Germline CDR1 SGHDT, CDR2 YYEEEE. Unmatched junction bases numbered 9, after V lost 6 bases and J lost 5 bases. The CDR3 is made up of 14 amino acids. CDR3 in amino acids: CASKTGLVQETQYF. CDR3 coding DNA: TGTGCCAGCAAAACGGGACTAGTGCAGGAGACCCAGTACTTC.

This chain connects TRBV11-2 to TRBJ2-1, with a possible D match to TRBD2 (6 bases). V shed 2 bases and J shed 2 bases, with 13 bases lying between them. The CDR3 has 16 amino acids. Germline CDR1 SGHAT, CDR2 FQNNGV. The CDR3 sequence is CASSLSSEGPYNEQFF. In DNA form, the CDR3 reads TGTGCCAGCAGCTTATCTAGCGAGGGCCCCTACAATGAGCAGTTCTTC.

This chain connects TRBV5-1 to TRBJ2-7; 7 nucleotides align to TRBD2. The CDR3 is 15 residues long. The J segment lost 6 bases and the V segment lost 0 bases, leaving 9 bases of the junction unmatched. Germline V lookup: CDR1 SGHRS, CDR2 YFSETQ. The CDR3 nucleotides are TGCGCCAGCAGCTTGGCCGCGGGGGTTTCGAGCGAGCAGTACTTC. It is translated as CASSLAAGVSSEQYF.

The rearrangement joins TRBV5-8 to TRBJ2-2; D possibly corresponds to TRBD1 (5 bases). Trimming took off 4 bases at V and 4 bases at J, with 17 bases between the two ends. CDR1 is SGHTS and CDR2 is YDEGEE in the germline V gene. The CDR3 is 16 amino acids. CDR3 in DNA: TGTGCCAGCAGCCACCGAGACAGCCACGGCACCGGGGAGCTGTTTTTT. Protein: CASSHRDSHGTGELFF.

This clone was observed a single time. The CDR3 nucleotides are TGTGCCAGCAGTGAACTCGGGGGCGATACGCAGTATTTT. Translating it yields CASSELGGDTQYF. The chain employs TRBV25-1 and TRBJ2-3, with D perhaps TRBD1 or TRBD2 (6 bases each). Germline CDR1 MGHDK, CDR2 SYGVNS. The CDR3 totals 13 residues. The ends were cut back, 2 bases at V and 6 bases at J, with 9 bases in the middle.

The chain joins TRBV5-1 to TRBJ2-1, with 8 bases identical to TRBD1. The CDR3 extends over 14 amino acids. V lost 3 bases, J lost 4 bases, and 3 bases stayed unmatched. Germline assignment: CDR1 SGHRS and CDR2 YFSETQ. The CDR3 sequence is CASSSGQVYNEQFF. The DNA of the CDR3 is TGCGCCAGCAGCTCGGGACAGGTATACAATGAGCAGTTCTTC. The full variable domain, with the rest looked up from reference TRBV5-1 and TRBJ2-1, is KAGVTQTPRYLIKTRGQQVTLSCSPISGHRSVSWYQQTPGQGLQFLFEYFSETQRNKGNFPGRFSGRQFSNSRSEMNVSTLELGDSALYLCASSSGQVYNEQFFGPGTRLTVL.

CDR3 amino acids: CASSLASGGYEQYF. The CDR3 nucleotides read TGCGCCAGCAGCTTGGCTAGCGGGGGATACGAGCAGTACTTC. The gene calls are TRBV5-1 and TRBJ2-7; 10 bases map to TRBD2. V dropped 0 bases and J dropped 4; count of bases not matched to a gene: 1. Germline assignment: CDR1 SGHRS and CDR2 YFSETQ. The CDR3 has 14 residues.

This chain joins TRBV5-1 and TRBJ2-1, with no clear D. CDR1 SGHRS and CDR2 YFSETQ come from the germline V gene. CDR3 length equals 15 residues. V was pared by 1 base and J by 0 bases, with 8 bases between. The CDR3 region is CASSLTASSYNEQFF. The DNA of the CDR3 is TGCGCCAGCAGCTTGACAGCGAGCTCCTACAATGAGCAGTTCTTC.

The chain carries TRBV4-2 and TRBJ2-6; possibly TRBD2 for D (6 bases). Per germline, CDR1 LGHNA and CDR2 YNFKEQ. Trimming shortened V by 1 base and J by 2 bases, and 12 bases separated the two germline ends. The length of the CDR3 is 17 residues. The CDR3 sequence is CASSQVGEAAGANVLTF. The CDR3 nucleotides are TGTGCCAGCAGCCAAGTAGGGGAGGCTGCTGGGGCCAACGTCCTGACTTTC.

V is TRBV19 and J is TRBJ2-1; the D is unclear. The CDR3 runs to 15 residues. V lost 4 bases, J lost 0 bases, and 10 bases lay in between. The V gene's germline CDR1 is LNHDA and CDR2 SQIVND (reference sequence). The CDR3 DNA sequence: TGTGCCAGTAGTAGAGGCAAAAGCTCCTACAATGAGCAGTTCTTC. Protein sequence: CASSRGKSSYNEQFF.

Only a few counts were recorded for this clone. This rearrangement joins TRBV18 to TRBJ2-7; D is undetermined. The germline CDR1 and CDR2 sequences are KGHSH and LQKENI. This CDR3 is 12 amino acids long. The V and J ends lost 2 bases and 5 bases respectively, with 7 bases between them. Written as DNA, the CDR3 is TGTGCCAGCTCACCAATTCTCCACGAGCAGTACTTC. It codes for CASSPILHEQYF.

V gene TRBV5-1 combines with J gene TRBJ1-1; maybe TRBD1 (5 bases). The germline V gene has CDR1 SGHRS and CDR2 YFSETQ. Deletions cut 1 base from V and 1 base from J, with 11 bases between. This CDR3 is built from 15 residues. The CDR3 loop reads CASSLWGTPNTEAFF. The DNA for the CDR3 is TGCGCCAGCAGCTTGTGGGGCACCCCGAACACTGAAGCTTTCTTT.

The chain carries TRBV18 and TRBJ2-7, with D perhaps being TRBD1 or TRBD2 (6 bases each). The CDR3 has 14 residues. In germline, CDR1 is KGHSH, CDR2 LQKENI. V was pared by 6 bases and J by 7 bases, with 19 bases between. CDR3 protein: CASSLDGGKWEQYF. CDR3 nucleotides: TGTGCCAGCTCCTTGGACGGGGGCAAGTGGGAGCAGTACTTC. The variable domain in full, with the rest retrieved from reference TRBV18 and TRBJ2-7, is NAGVMQNPRHLVRRRGQEARLRCSPMKGHSHVYWYRQLPEEGLKFMVYLQKENIIDESGMPKERFSAEFPKEGPSILRIQQVVRGDSAAYFCASSLDGGKWEQYFGPGTRLTVT.

The gene calls are TRBV5-1 and TRBJ2-3; D is unclear. This CDR3 is built from 16 residues. With 0 bases removed from V and 2 bases from J, the gap between germline ends came to 13 bases. Germline CDR1 is SGHRS and CDR2 is YFSETQ. CDR3 in amino acids: CASSLAGVPYTDTQYF. For the CDR3, the DNA is TGCGCCAGCAGCTTGGCAGGTGTCCCCTACACAGATACGCAGTATTTT.

The chain uses TRBV7-2 and TRBJ1-3; D is unresolved. V was trimmed by 6 bases and J by 4 bases, leaving 16 bases between them. In germline, CDR1 is SGHTA, CDR2 FQGNSA. CDR3 length: 15 residues. The CDR3 nucleotides read TGTGCCAGCAGGATATCGGCAGTAGTCGGAAACACCATATATTTT. Translation: CASRISAVVGNTIYF. The full variable domain, its missing parts supplied by reference TRBV7-2 and TRBJ1-3, is GAGVSQSPSNKVTEKGKDVELRCDPISGHTALYWYRQSLGQGLEFLIYFQGNSAPDKSGLPSDRFSAERTGGSVSTLTIQRTQQEDSAVYLCASRISAVVGNTIYFGEGSWLTVV.

This chain's CDR3 is CASSHPMRDRGLTTNEKLFF. CDR3 coding DNA: TGCGCCAGCAGCCATCCCATGCGGGACAGGGGACTGACAACTAATGAAAAACTGTTTTTT. The genes are TRBV4-1 and TRBJ1-4, with TRBD1 matching 10 bases. CDR3 length equals 20 residues. V trimming: 3 bases; J trimming: 0 bases; junction bases outside the gene matches: 13. Germline V gene sequence: CDR1 MGHRA, CDR2 YSYEKL.

CDR3 region: CASSLWYSSSYEQYF. CDR3 bases: TGTGCCAGCAGCTTGTGGTACAGTAGCTCCTACGAGCAGTACTTC. This chain links TRBV5-4 with TRBJ2-7; D remains ambiguous. Between the trimmed V and J ends, which lost 1 base and 0 bases, there was a span of 11 bases. Germline V gives CDR1 SGHNT, CDR2 YYREEE (reference sequence). The CDR3 is 15 amino acids.

This clone appeared a single time. The chain has TRBV15 and TRBJ1-5; D not resolved. The V gene lost 3 bases and the J gene lost 13 bases, with 10 bases spanning the gap. In germline, CDR1 is LNHNV, CDR2 YYDKDF (reference sequence). The length of the CDR3 is 11 residues. CDR3 sequence: CATSSPGSQHF. The CDR3 DNA reads as TGTGCCACCAGCAGTCCGGGCTCTCAGCATTTT.

The genes are TRBV7-9 and TRBJ1-6; 9 bases match TRBD1. The V and J ends lost 5 bases and 6 bases, in that order; junction bases with no gene match: 5. This CDR3 is 15 amino acids long. Germline V lookup: CDR1 SEHNR, CDR2 FQNEAQ (reference sequence). For the CDR3, the DNA is TGTGCCAGCAGCAAGACAGGGGGATTTAATTCACCCCTCCACTTT. Its translation is CASSKTGGFNSPLHF.

The chain has TRBV7-2 and TRBJ1-1, with D unclear. Germline CDR1 reads SGHTA; CDR2 reads FQGNSA. This CDR3 is built from 15 residues. V lost 1 base, J lost 1 base, and 10 bases lay in between. The CDR3 protein is CASSLEKGSNTEAFF. The CDR3 nucleotides read TGTGCCAGCAGCTTAGAGAAGGGTTCGAACACTGAAGCTTTCTTT.

This clone appeared once. The gene calls are TRBV6-2 or TRBV6-3 and TRBJ1-6, with a possible D match to TRBD1 (5 bases). V lost 4 bases, J lost 3 bases, and 13 bases lay in between. Germline lookup yields CDR1 MNHEY and CDR2 SVGEGT. This CDR3 comprises 16 residues. CDR3 nucleotide sequence: TGTGCCAGCAGTTTAGACAGTCTGGGCTATAATTCACCCCTCCACTTT. Its translation is CASSLDSLGYNSPLHF.

V gene TRBV5-1 combines with J gene TRBJ1-1; D remains ambiguous. CDR1 is SGHRS and CDR2 is YFSETQ in the germline V gene. The V end lost 2 bases, the J end lost 0 bases, and 8 bases lay between the germline ends. The CDR3 has 14 amino acids. Written as DNA, the CDR3 is TGCGCCAGCAGCTTCGGTTCTATGAACACTGAAGCTTTCTTT. Protein product: CASSFGSMNTEAFF.

This clone was seen only a few times. The chain has TRBV11-2 and TRBJ2-7, with TRBD2 as a possible D gene (5 bases). Germline CDR1 SGHAT, CDR2 FQNNGV. CDR3 length equals 13 residues. The V end was cut by 6 bases, the J end by 0 bases, with 9 bases between. Here the CDR3 reads CASSFRGSYEQYF. The DNA for the CDR3 is TGTGCCAGCAGTTTCCGGGGCTCCTACGAGCAGTACTTC.

The chain couples TRBV6-4 to TRBJ2-3; the match to TRBD2 covers 11 bases. The junction had 12 bases not matched to a gene; V was cut back by 3 bases and J by 4 bases. The CDR3 is 18 residues long. From germline, CDR1 is MRHNA and CDR2 SNTAGT. Here the CDR3 reads CASSDGRMGTSGADTQYF. The CDR3, as DNA: TGTGCCAGCAGTGATGGACGGATGGGGACTAGCGGAGCAGATACGCAGTATTTT.

This sequence joins TRBV27 and TRBJ2-2, with TRBD1 matching 11 bases. The CDR3 spans 16 residues. V was clipped by 4 bases and J by 6 bases; unmatched bases: 7. Germline loops: CDR1 MNHEY, CDR2 SMNVEV (reference sequence). Here the CDR3 DNA reads TGTGCCAGCAGTTCCCCAGGACAGGGGGCCCCCGGGGAGCTGTTTTTT. Protein sequence: CASSSPGQGAPGELFF.

The rearrangement uses TRBV5-6 and TRBJ1-3; no clear D. Trimming shortened V by 2 bases and J by 1 base, and 7 bases separated the two germline ends. Germline CDR1 and CDR2: SGHDT and YYEEEE. CDR3 length: 14 amino acids. CDR3 sequence (DNA): TGTGCCAGCAGCTTTTTTTTGTCTGGAAACACCATATATTTT. Translating it yields CASSFFLSGNTIYF.

The V gene is TRBV6-1, the J gene TRBJ2-5, with D possibly being TRBD1 or TRBD2 (5 bases each). V was cut by 0 bases and J by 5 bases, with 13 bases left in between. CDR3 size: 15 residues. CDR1 is MNHNS, CDR2 SASEGT, per germline. The CDR3 DNA reads as TGTGCCAGCAGTGAAGCTGGGACCTTGCTCGAGACCCAGTACTTC. Encoded protein: CASSEAGTLLETQYF.